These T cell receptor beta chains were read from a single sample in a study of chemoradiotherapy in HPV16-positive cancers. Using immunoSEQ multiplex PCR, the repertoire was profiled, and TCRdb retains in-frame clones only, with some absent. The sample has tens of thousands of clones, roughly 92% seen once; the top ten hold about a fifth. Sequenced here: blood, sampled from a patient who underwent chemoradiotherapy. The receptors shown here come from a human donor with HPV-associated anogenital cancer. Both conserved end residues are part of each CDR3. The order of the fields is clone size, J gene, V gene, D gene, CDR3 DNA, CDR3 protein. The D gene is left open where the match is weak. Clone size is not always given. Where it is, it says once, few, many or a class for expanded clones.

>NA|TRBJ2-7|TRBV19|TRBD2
TGTGCCAGTAGTCTTCTAGCGGGAGGTACCTACGAGCAGTACTTC
CASSLLAGGTYEQYF
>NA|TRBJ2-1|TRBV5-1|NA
TGCGCCAGCAGCCCTGGGTGGGACGGACTACACAATGAGCAGTTCTTC
CASSPGWDGLHNEQFF
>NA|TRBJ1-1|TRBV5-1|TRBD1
TGCGCCAGCAGCGATGGACAGGGAGGCACTGAAGCTTTCTTT
CASSDGQGGTEAFF
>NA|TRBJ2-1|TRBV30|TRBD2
TGTGCCTGGAACGGTCTAGCGGACAATGAGCAGTTCTTC
CAWNGLADNEQFF
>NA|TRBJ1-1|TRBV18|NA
TGTGCCAGCTCACCACATTCCGGCGATGGGGCTGAAGCTTTCTTT
CASSPHSGDGAEAFF
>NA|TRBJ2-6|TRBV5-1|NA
TGCGCCAGCAGCCCTGCAACAGGACCAGGGGCCAACGTCCTGACTTTC
CASSPATGPGANVLTF
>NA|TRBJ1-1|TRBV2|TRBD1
TGTGCCAGCAGTTACAGGGGGCAAACTGAAGCTTTCTTT
CASSYRGQTEAFF
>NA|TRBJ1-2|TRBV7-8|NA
TGTGCCAGCAGCTTGAAGGGGAACTATGGCTACACCTTC
CASSLKGNYGYTF
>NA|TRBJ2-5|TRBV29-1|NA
TGCAGCGTCTTTCCGATCACGGGGACAGAGACCCAGTACTTC
CSVFPITGTETQYF
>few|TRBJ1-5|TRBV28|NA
TGTGCCAGCACGTGGGATTTGAGCAATCAGCCCCAGCATTTT
CASTWDLSNQPQHF
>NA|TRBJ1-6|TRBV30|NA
TGTGCCTGGAGTCTACCTAAACCCGGGACCTTTAATTCACCCCTCCACTTT
CAWSLPKPGTFNSPLHF
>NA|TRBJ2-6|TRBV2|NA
TGTGCCAGCAGCCCCCGAGACGGCCCCTCGGGGGCCAACGTCCTGACTTTC
CASSPRDGPSGANVLTF
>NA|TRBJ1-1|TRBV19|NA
TGTGCCAGTAGTATCTCTACTGAGGGGAACACTGAAGCTTTCTTT
CASSISTEGNTEAFF
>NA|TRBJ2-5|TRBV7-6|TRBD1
TGTGCCAGCTGGAGGGGGACAGGGGTCGGGGAGACCCAGTACTTC
CASWRGTGVGETQYF